These 3 T cell receptor beta chains came from one sample sequenced in a study of shared clonotypes between healthy human individuals (dated by TCRdb to 2020 to 2021). Libraries were constructed by the immunoSEQ multiplex PCR assay. TCRdb stores this immuneACCESS table with in-frame sequences only. Part of the clones is absent; in the studies checked, under half of the shortfall reflects unresolved V genes, and no reason is known for the rest. Recorded for this sample are millions of clones; 90% to 95% of them occurred a single time. Roughly 0.14% of the sample goes to the ten largest clones. The material sequenced was naive CD4+ T cells sorted from blood. The cell subset or site label, as the study defines it: CD45RA+ positively selected. These receptors were collected from a young man in good health.

A remark on this clone: The identical CDR3 is also encoded by other nucleotide sequences in the sample. The chain is built from TRBV18 and TRBJ1-1; D gene unclear. Trimming took off 3 bases at V and 4 bases at J, with 12 bases between the two ends. The CDR3 length is 14 residues. Per the germline V gene, CDR1 is KGHSH and CDR2 is LQKENI. The CDR3 DNA reads as TGTGCCAGCTCACCCCTTGGAACTGGCACTGAAGCTTTCTTT. The encoded protein is CASSPLGTGTEAFF.

The J gene is TRBJ1-1, the V gene TRBV19; 8 positions agree with TRBD1. V was clipped by 7 bases and J by 0 bases; unmatched bases: 10. The CDR3 is 16 residues long. Germline V CDR1 and CDR2: LNHDA, SQIVND (reference sequence). The CDR3 loop is CASTYVPGQVNTEAFF. In nucleotides, the CDR3 is TGTGCCAGTACCTACGTACCGGGACAGGTGAACACTGAAGCTTTCTTT.

This clone was recorded a few times. Additional DNA sequences in this sample encode the identical CDR3. The chain carries TRBV6-1 and TRBJ1-1; no clear D gene. CDR1 is MNHNS, CDR2 SASEGT, per germline. Trimming took off 2 bases at V and 1 base at J, with 5 bases between the two ends. The CDR3 is 13 amino acids. CDR3 in amino acids: CASSESRNTEAFF. The CDR3 bases are TGTGCCAGCAGTGAATCGAGGAACACTGAAGCTTTCTTT.